This TCR beta chain was sequenced in a study of cytomegalovirus exposure and HLA in healthy donors. Researchers ran the PCR with 60 Vbeta and 13 Jbeta primers. TCRdb keeps only in-frame clones here, not all; method: immunoSEQ multiplex PCR. The repertoire holds 150,000 to 200,000 clones, with about 65% as singletons. The germline V gene encodes CDR1 SGHNT and CDR2 YYREEE (reference sequence). V trimming: 1 base; J trimming: 4 bases; junction bases outside the gene matches: 5. The CDR3 has 16 residues. Findings of the study overall: Equally common other TCR beta chains were less clonally expanded than HLA-associated ones, a later analysis found. V- and J-gene trimming of TCR beta was linked (in a later analysis) to a missense DCLRE1C variant. According to reports, the classifier identified cytomegalovirus status with high specificity and sensitivity.

A word on this clone: No antigen is known for it.

This chain links TRBV5-4 with TRBJ2-2, with TRBD2 identical over 9 bases. Sample: PBMCs. The clonotype was recovered from a woman aged 18 to 35 in good health and CMV-seropositive. The CDR3 sequence is CASSLPAGGPTGELFF. CDR3 in DNA: TGTGCCAGCAGCTTGCCGGCGGGAGGGCCCACCGGGGAGCTGTTTTTT.